The rows below give T cell receptor beta chains drawn from one sample of a study of blood T cell repertoires in COVID-19. TCRdb's copy holds only in-frame clones and misses some; the assay was immunoSEQ multiplex PCR. The sample consists of 60,000 to 80,000 clones, 80% to 85% of them appearing once. The material sequenced was peripheral blood. The receptor source for this set is a man in his forties or fifties with active COVID-19. CDR3s include the opening cysteine and the closing phenylalanine or tryptophan. The D gene is left open where the match is weak. Clone sizes are given selectively: once, few, many, or a class where the clone is expanded.

j_call v_call clone_size d_call cdr3_nt cdr3_aa
TRBJ2-5 TRBV27 . . TGTGCCAGCAGTTTATCCACCCGGGGATGGGAGACCCAGTACTTC CASSLSTRGWETQYF
TRBJ2-1 TRBV5-4 . . TGTGCCAGCAGCCCCGGACAACTCTACAATGAGCAGTTCTTC CASSPGQLYNEQFF
TRBJ2-3 TRBV7-2 . TRBD2 TGTGCCAGCAGCTTAAAGGGGTTTAGCGGGAGCGTCGGAGATACGCAGTATTTT CASSLKGFSGSVGDTQYF
TRBJ1-4 TRBV5-1 . . TGCGCCAGCAACCTCGGGGGGACTAATGAAAAACTGTTTTTT CASNLGGTNEKLFF
TRBJ1-5 TRBV19 . . TGTGCCAGTAGTCGGGGGAATCAGCCCCAGCATTTT CASSRGNQPQHF
TRBJ1-4 TRBV10-3 . TRBD1 TGTGCCATCAGTGACCCGGGACAGCTTAATGAAAAACTGTTTTTT CAISDPGQLNEKLFF
TRBJ1-3 TRBV6-1 once . TGTGCCAGCAGTGAAATGGCCGGGGTTGGAAACACCATATATTTT CASSEMAGVGNTIYF
TRBJ2-1 TRBV3-1/TRBV3-2 . TRBD1 TGTGCCAGCAGCCAAGTTGGGGACAGGGACAATGAGCAGTTCTTC CASSQVGDRDNEQFF
TRBJ2-7 TRBV7-9 . TRBD2 TGTGCCAGCAGTGGGCCTAGCGGTCCCTACGAGCAGTACTTC CASSGPSGPYEQYF
TRBJ1-2 TRBV30 . TRBD1 TGTGCCTGGAGTCATCTTACAGGGGGAGGGAGAGGCTACACCTTC CAWSHLTGGGRGYTF
TRBJ2-5 TRBV30 . TRBD2 TGTGCCTGGAGTGCCCTAGCGGGGGGGCGAGCACGAAAGGAGACCCAGTACTTC CAWSALAGGRARKETQYF
TRBJ2-7 TRBV5-1 . TRBD2 TGCGCCAGCAGCTTAACTAGCGGAGCGAATACCTACGAGCAGTACTTC CASSLTSGANTYEQYF
TRBJ2-3 TRBV10-3 once TRBD2 TGTGCCATCAGTGCCTCGGGACTAGCGGGGGGAGATACGCAGTATTTT CAISASGLAGGDTQYF
TRBJ1-3 TRBV5-1 . TRBD1 TGCGCCAGCAGCATTGGGACAGTATCTGGAAACACCATATATTTT CASSIGTVSGNTIYF
TRBJ2-7 TRBV3-1/TRBV3-2 . TRBD1 TGTGCCAGCAGCCAAGGGACAGGGAAAGGTTACGAGCAGTACTTC CASSQGTGKGYEQYF
TRBJ1-2 TRBV7-8 . . TGTGCCAGCAGCTTCGGCACCGGGACTTTGGGCGGTGGCTACACCTTC CASSFGTGTLGGGYTF
TRBJ1-6 TRBV7-2 . . TGTGCCAGCAGCTCTGGCGGGGGGGGTTCACCCCTCCACTTT CASSSGGGGSPLHF
TRBJ2-7 TRBV28 . TRBD1 TGTGCCAGCAGTACACGTGTGAGGGGGCTCGGGGAGCAGTACTTC CASSTRVRGLGEQYF
TRBJ1-3 TRBV9 few TRBD1 TGTGCCAGCAGCGTAGCTACAGGACAGGGTTTAGACTCTGGAAACACCATATATTTT CASSVATGQGLDSGNTIYF